This passage covers 30 T cell receptor beta chains from one sample sequenced in a study of early T cells in non-severe SARS-CoV-2 infection. TCRdb analysed the 5' RACE reads with MiXCR anew, one entry per CDR3 protein. The table records more than 80,000 distinct CDR3 sequences, roughly 15% of them present only once. The material sequenced was whole blood. These receptors all come from an adult who was a healthcare worker with PCR-confirmed SARS-CoV-2 infection or an uninfected control (not recorded which).

V gene TRBV2 combines with J gene TRBJ2-5; 15 bases are a match to TRBD2. The germline V gene encodes CDR1 SNHLY and CDR2 FYNNEI. The CDR3 is made up of 15 amino acids. Trimming cost V 6 bases and J 5 bases; bases outside gene matches: 4. The CDR3: CASSGLAGGMETQYF. DNA of the CDR3: TGTGCCAGCAGCGGACTAGCGGGGGGGATGGAGACCCAGTACTTC.

The chain has TRBV5-1 and TRBJ2-2, with TRBD1 matching over 10 bases. The germline gives CDR1 SGHRS, CDR2 YFSETQ. J lost 5 bases, V lost 4 bases, and 2 bases had no gene match. This CDR3 spans 14 amino acids. Written as DNA, the CDR3 is TGCGCCAGCAGCCCGGACAGGGGGACCGGGGAGCTGTTTTTT. This sequence encodes CASSPDRGTGELFF.

The V and J genes are TRBV5-4 and TRBJ2-1, with unresolved D. CDR3 length: 16 residues. V lost 2 bases and J lost 0, with 12 bases in between. The germline V gene has CDR1 SGHNT and CDR2 YYREEE (reference sequence). CDR3 DNA: TGTGCCAGCAGCTTCTTTGGTAGGAGCTCCTACAATGAGCAGTTCTTC. This gives the protein CASSFFGRSSYNEQFF.

This clonotype was found once. The V gene is TRBV7-2, the J gene TRBJ2-7; D is possibly TRBD2 (5 bases). CDR1 is SGHTA, CDR2 FQGNSA, per germline. Trimming took off 5 bases at V and 1 base at J, with 18 bases between the two ends. This CDR3 has 16 amino acids. The CDR3 spells CASSPLSGVASYEQYF. DNA for the CDR3: TGTGCCAGCAGCCCCCTCTCCGGGGTGGCGTCCTACGAGCAGTACTTC. Filled out from reference TRBV7-2 and TRBJ2-7, the complete variable domain reads GAGVSQSPSNKVTEKGKDVELRCDPISGHTALYWYRQSLGQGLEFLIYFQGNSAPDKSGLPSDRFSAERTGGSVSTLTIQRTQQEDSAVYLCASSPLSGVASYEQYFGPGTRLTVT.

The sample holds one count of this clonotype. The J gene is TRBJ2-5, the V gene TRBV7-9; D may be TRBD1 or TRBD2 (6 bases each). Germline-derived CDR1 and CDR2 are SEHNR and FQNEAQ (reference sequence). V was cut by 11 bases and J by 4 bases, with 20 bases left in between. This CDR3 is built from 14 residues. The CDR3 here is CAGGGTYNRETQYF. In DNA form, the CDR3 reads TGTGCCGGCGGCGGGACATACAATCGAGAGACCCAGTACTTC.

The sample holds a few counts of this clonotype. V usage is TRBV6-2 or TRBV6-3 and J usage is TRBJ2-1; D may be TRBD2 (6 bases). The CDR3 length is 14 residues. V was shortened by 6 bases and J by 2 bases, with 11 bases between the two germline ends. In germline, CDR1 is MNHEY, CDR2 SVGEGT. The CDR3 coding sequence is TGTGCCAGCAGCCCTCGGGGGACCTACAATGAGCAGTTCTTC. This encodes CASSPRGTYNEQFF.

In its sample, this clonotype was seen many times. This chain uses TRBV6-1 with TRBJ1-5, with 12 bases identical to TRBD1. The CDR3 has 17 residues. V was clipped by 7 bases and J by 2 bases; unmatched bases: 9. Germline values: CDR1 MNHNS, CDR2 SASEGT. The CDR3 spells CASKFGTGGRGNQPQHF. The CDR3 DNA sequence: TGTGCCAGCAAGTTCGGGACAGGGGGCCGGGGCAATCAGCCCCAGCATTTT.

This clonotype was counted only a few times. V gene TRBV12-3 or TRBV12-4 combines with J gene TRBJ2-6; TRBD1 aligns across 9 bases. With V trimmed by 5 bases and J by 0 bases, 5 bases remained unmatched. The CDR3 runs 17 residues. The CDR3 region has the DNA TGTGCCAGCAGTCCGGACAGGGGTCTCTCTGGGGCCAACGTCCTGACTTTC. Its protein product is CASSPDRGLSGANVLTF.

The chain has TRBV6-6 and TRBJ2-5, with D unclear. The V gene lost 2 bases and the J gene lost 1 base, with 8 bases spanning the gap. This CDR3 has 14 residues. Per germline, CDR1 MNHNY and CDR2 SVGAGI (reference sequence). CDR3 coding DNA: TGTGCCAGCAGTTACCCGGCTTTCCAAGAGACCCAGTACTTC. It yields the protein CASSYPAFQETQYF.

There are many counts of this clonotype. This chain links TRBV3-1 with TRBJ1-6; D remains unclear. The length of the CDR3 is 16 residues. Germline lookup yields CDR1 LGHDT and CDR2 YNNKEL (reference sequence). The ends were cut back, 2 bases at V and 2 bases at J, with 10 bases in the middle. CDR3 amino acids: CASSQLPRTYNSPLHF. The CDR3, as DNA: TGTGCCAGCAGCCAACTCCCAAGGACCTATAATTCACCCCTCCACTTT.

There are many counts of this clonotype. V usage is TRBV5-4 and J usage is TRBJ2-1; tentatively, D is TRBD1 or TRBD2 (5 bases each). CDR1 is SGHNT, CDR2 YYREEE, per germline (reference sequence). CDR3 size: 16 residues. The ends were cut back, 0 bases at V and 6 bases at J, with 16 bases in the middle. CDR3 bases: TGTGCCAGCAGCTTGGGGGGGTCGGCTAGGTTCAATGAGCAGTTCTTC. Translated, it gives CASSLGGSARFNEQFF.

A few counts support this clonotype. This chain links TRBV11-3 with TRBJ1-1, with D unresolved. The germline gives CDR1 SGHNT, CDR2 YENEEA. The CDR3 has 14 residues. Trimming removed 0 bases from V and 8 bases from J, with 13 bases in between. This CDR3 is CASSLDPRSAEAFF. In DNA, the CDR3 is TGTGCCAGCAGCTTAGATCCGAGGAGTGCGGAAGCTTTCTTT.

The table lists this clonotype with a few counts. This chain links TRBV10-2 with TRBJ1-2; 12 positions agree with TRBD1. V lost 3 bases to trimming and J lost 4 bases; unmatched junction nucleotides: 12. The CDR3 is 18 residues long. Looked up from germline, CDR1 is WSHSY and CDR2 is SAAADI. CDR3 sequence reads: CASSEPNRDRGLFYGYTF. The CDR3 DNA reads TGCGCCAGCAGTGAACCTAACCGGGACAGGGGGCTTTTCTATGGCTACACCTTC.

The J gene is TRBJ2-1, the V gene TRBV9; D call uncertain. Germline V gene data show CDR1 as SGDLS and CDR2 as YYNGEE. Trimming cost V 0 bases and J 12 bases, with 19 bases left between them. The CDR3 extends over 15 amino acids. The CDR3 is CASSVGSDPSLGQFF. CDR3 in DNA: TGTGCCAGCAGCGTAGGGTCCGATCCCAGCCTAGGGCAGTTCTTC. Using reference TRBV9 and TRBJ2-1 for the parts outside the CDR3, the full variable domain is DSGVTQTPKHLITATGQRVTLRCSPRSGDLSVYWYQQSLDQGLQFLIQYYNGEERAKGNILERFSAQQFPDLHSELNLSSLELGDSALYFCASSVGSDPSLGQFFGPGTRLTVL.

The sample holds many counts of this clonotype. This sequence joins TRBV20-1 and TRBJ2-1; 9 bases are shared with TRBD1. V gave up 6 bases and J gave up 4 bases; unmatched junction bases: 16. Germline-derived CDR1 and CDR2 are DFQATT and SNEGSKA (reference sequence). The CDR3 consists of 17 residues. CDR3 sequence (DNA): TGCAGTGCAACTCCCTCCCTTCCGGGACAGGGTTACAATGAGCAGTTCTTC. It yields the protein CSATPSLPGQGYNEQFF.

The chain links TRBV9 to TRBJ2-1; D gene unclear. This CDR3 contains 14 residues. Trimming took off 0 bases at V and 9 bases at J, with 13 bases between the two ends. The germline V gene has CDR1 SGDLS and CDR2 YYNGEE. The chain's CDR3 is CASSVGQEMAEQFF. DNA of the CDR3: TGTGCCAGCAGCGTAGGTCAGGAGATGGCTGAGCAGTTCTTC.

The gene calls are TRBV6-5 and TRBJ1-1; D remains ambiguous. With 0 bases removed from V and 1 base from J, the gap between germline ends came to 9 bases. The CDR3 is 15 residues long. CDR1 is MNHEY and CDR2 is SVGAGI in the germline V gene. The DNA of the CDR3 is TGTGCCAGCAGTTACTCCGGCCGTACGAACACTGAAGCTTTCTTT. Translation gives CASSYSGRTNTEAFF.

This clonotype has ten or more counts. This chain links TRBV6-6 with TRBJ2-5; TRBD1 matches at 10 bases. Germline V gene data show CDR1 as MNHNY and CDR2 as SVGAGI (reference sequence). With 2 bases clipped from V and 4 bases from J, the junction kept 4 bases outside the gene matches. This CDR3 region has 15 residues. The CDR3 loop is CASSYAGDRGETQYF. The CDR3 DNA reads as TGTGCCAGCAGTTACGCCGGGGACAGGGGAGAGACCCAGTACTTC.

The rearrangement joins TRBV6-1 to TRBJ1-1; D remains ambiguous. The CDR3 is made up of 13 amino acids. Deletions cut 1 base from V and 3 bases from J, with 6 bases between. From germline, CDR1 is MNHNS and CDR2 SASEGT. CDR3 sequence reads: CASSEEGHTEAFF. Written as DNA, the CDR3 is TGTGCCAGCAGTGAAGAAGGGCACACTGAAGCTTTCTTT.

This clonotype was seen many times. The chain uses TRBV5-1 and TRBJ2-3; tentative D call: TRBD2 (7 bases). Germline CDR1 and CDR2: SGHRS and YFSETQ. V lost 4 bases to trimming and J lost 3 bases, with 18 bases between them. The CDR3 runs to 16 residues. CDR3 loop: CASSPGGGRGTDTQYF. In DNA form, the CDR3 reads TGCGCCAGCAGCCCTGGCGGGGGCCGGGGGACAGATACGCAGTATTTT.

The gene calls are TRBV7-9 and TRBJ2-3; 8 bases agree with TRBD1. The CDR3 has 13 amino acids. The V and J ends lost 8 bases and 4 bases, in that order; junction bases with no gene match: 5. Germline loops: CDR1 SEHNR, CDR2 FQNEAQ (reference sequence). In DNA, the CDR3 is TGTGCCAGCTACCAGGGGGCCTCAGATACGCAGTATTTT. Its translation is CASYQGASDTQYF.

This clonotype was seen ten or more times. The chain uses TRBV20-1 and TRBJ1-4, with 8 bases that match TRBD1. This CDR3 region has 15 residues. Germline CDR1 DFQATT, CDR2 SNEGSKA (reference sequence). The J segment lost 6 bases and the V segment lost 1 base, leaving 7 bases of the junction unmatched. CDR3 region: CSARGPTGDYEKLFF. For the CDR3, the DNA is TGCAGTGCTAGAGGCCCGACAGGGGATTATGAAAAACTGTTTTTT.

In this sample, this clonotype turned up many times. The chain combines TRBV29-1 with TRBJ1-1; D not certain. CDR3 size: 13 residues. The germline gives CDR1 SQVTM, CDR2 ANQGSEA. Trimming pared 0 bases from V and 10 bases from J, leaving 15 bases between. Written as DNA, the CDR3 is TGCAGCGTTGAAGATAACGGCTCCCTAGGAGCTTTCTTT. Translating it yields CSVEDNGSLGAFF. Looking up the rest from reference TRBV29-1 and TRBJ1-1 gives the full variable domain: SAVISQKPSRDICQRGTSLTIQCQVDSQVTMMFWYRQQPGQSLTLIATANQGSEATYESGFVIDKFPISRPNLTFSTLTVSNMSPEDSSIYLCSVEDNGSLGAFFGQGTRLTVV.

The table lists this clonotype with many counts. The chain has TRBV12-3 or TRBV12-4 and TRBJ2-7; unclear D gene. The CDR3 loop spans 12 amino acids. Trimming removed 4 bases at V and 0 bases at J, with 4 bases between. The CDR3 DNA reads TGTGCCAGCAGTTCCAGCTCCTACGAGCAGTACTTC. This gives the protein CASSSSSYEQYF.

CDR3 in amino acids: CASSRGGGADTQYF. CDR3 DNA sequence: TGTGCCAGCAGCCGGGGCGGGGGGGCGGATACGCAGTATTTT. The chain links TRBV4-2 to TRBJ2-3; 9 nucleotides line up with TRBD2. Germline-derived CDR1 and CDR2 are LGHNA and YNFKEQ. J gave up 6 bases and V 4 bases, and 5 bases lay outside the gene matches. This CDR3 comprises 14 residues.

This clonotype was observed a few times. This chain connects TRBV6-2 or TRBV6-3 to TRBJ1-1; tentative D call: TRBD1 (5 bases). V was cut by 4 bases and J by 0 bases, with 12 bases left in between. This CDR3 has 15 amino acids. Germline V gene data show CDR1 as MNHEY and CDR2 as SVGEGT. The CDR3 nucleotides read TGTGCCAGCAGTTGGGCGACAGTAATGAACACTGAAGCTTTCTTT. The encoded protein is CASSWATVMNTEAFF.

The CDR3 nucleotides read TGTGCCTGGAGCGCCGGGACAGAGACTTCACCCCTCCACTTT. It specifies CAWSAGTETSPLHF. J is TRBJ1-6 and V is TRBV30, with TRBD1 identical over 7 bases. In germline, CDR1 is GTSNPN, CDR2 SVGIG (reference sequence). J was trimmed by 9 bases and V by 3 bases; bases with no gene match: 8. The length of the CDR3 is 14 residues.

This clonotype was counted between two and nine times. The V gene is TRBV5-4, the J gene TRBJ2-2; D remains ambiguous. The length of the CDR3 is 13 residues. CDR1 SGHNT and CDR2 YYREEE come from the germline V gene (reference sequence). Trimming stripped 0 bases from V and 3 bases from J, with 3 bases between. As DNA, the CDR3 is TGTGCCAGCAGCTTGGGTTACACCGGGGAGCTGTTTTTT. Translation gives CASSLGYTGELFF.

In its sample, this clonotype was seen a few times. Here the CDR3 DNA reads TGTGCCAGCAGCTTAGGGGCCCTGGCGGGGTCCCGGGAGACCCAGTACTTC. It yields the protein CASSLGALAGSRETQYF. The chain recombines TRBV7-2 with TRBJ2-5; a weak D match, TRBD2 (6 bases). From germline, CDR1 is SGHTA and CDR2 FQGNSA. V was clipped by 1 base and J by 5 bases, with 20 bases between them. The CDR3 has 17 residues.

This clonotype has a count of ten or more. The chain has TRBV18 and TRBJ2-1; the D call may be TRBD1 or TRBD2 (5 bases each). The germline V gene encodes CDR1 KGHSH and CDR2 LQKENI. The CDR3 has 18 residues. Deletions cut 3 bases from V and 0 bases from J, with 18 bases between. This chain's CDR3 is CASSPWQGMGSSYNEQFF. In nucleotides, the CDR3 is TGTGCCAGCTCACCGTGGCAGGGTATGGGGAGCTCCTACAATGAGCAGTTCTTC.